This TCR beta chain appears in the sequencing data of a study of blood T cell repertoires in COVID-19 (dated by TCRdb to about 2020). With respect to the entire study: The collaborator samples originated in the United States, Italy and Spain and spanned the acute and convalescent phases of COVID-19. The material from the prospective study consisted of cDNA or gDNA derived from T cells, B-cell-depleted T cells, or PBMCs. Subjects who had been exposed to COVID-19, were actively infected with it, or had recovered from it provided the deeply sampled blood TCRbeta repertoires that made up the dataset. A freely available public database, intended as a resource for researchers studying the immune response to SARS-CoV-2, is where the repertoires were released. Samples were obtained from the ongoing ImmuneRACE study (first 160 participants) and from 1,200 or so subjects provided by 6 global collaborators. A de-identified subject ID, COVID-19 status, age in years and sex were almost always included in the sample metadata. HLA class I and class II types, where available, came from metadata supplied by the sample provider rather than from assay-based typing. Beyond this particular receptor, the publication reports: Clinical and demographic metadata were provided uncurated, with the amount varying by source and participant.

Each collaborating institution followed its own protocols to collect whole blood in K2EDTA tubes. For TCRbeta analysis, collaborators shipped samples in one of three forms: frozen whole blood, isolated PBMCs, or DNA extracted from either of those sample types. Counted from cysteine to phenylalanine, this CDR3 has 14 amino acids. Just the 42-base CDR3 DNA is kept, in frame starting at base 1. Sequences MGHRA (CDR1) and YSYEKL (CDR2) are obtained from the germline V gene. Trimming costs V 0 bases and J 4 bases, and their ends lie 9 bases apart. The immunoSEQ Assay, a bias-controlled multiplex PCR, was used to amplify TCRbeta CDR3 regions from genomic DNA. Concerning the study's data processing: The number of nucleated cells in each sample was estimated from the amplification of reference gene primers within the assay. Sequence reads were collapsed and filtered to measure the absolute abundance of every unique TCRbeta CDR3 rearrangement. Productive Simpson clonality was computed per sample as the square root of Simpson's diversity index over productive rearrangements. TCRdb retrieved this table from immuneACCESS and kept in-frame rearrangements only. Not all clones are present; in checked studies, unresolved V genes account for under half, and no reason is known for the remainder. From that table come the V and J calls and clone size; the DNA was used to work out D and trimming. For this sample there are about 120,000 clones; 80% to 90% appear just once. The top ten clones comprise 25% to 30% of the sample.

Comment on this clone: Its antigen is currently not known. The sample holds no much larger clone one base away, and base qualities are not on file.

Source material: peripheral blood. The sequence joins TRBV4-1 to TRBJ1-1; there is no confident call for the D gene. The origin of this receptor is a man in his 70s with active or convalescent COVID-19. The encoded CDR3 is CASSQDRYTTEAFF. The nucleotide sequence is given as TGCGCCAGCAGCCAAGACAGATACACCACTGAAGCTTTCTTT.